These 26 T cell receptor beta chains share one sample of origin, sequenced in a study of early T cells in non-severe SARS-CoV-2 infection. TCRdb used MiXCR to reprocess the 5' RACE reads, holding one entry per CDR3 protein. Of approximately 77,000 distinct CDR3 sequences listed, around a sixth are singletons. The sample was whole blood. These receptor sequences come from an adult who was a healthcare worker with PCR-confirmed SARS-CoV-2 infection or an uninfected control (not recorded which).

This clonotype was seen more than once but under ten times. This chain connects TRBV24-1 to TRBJ2-1, with a possible D match to TRBD2 (7 bases). Germline V lookup: CDR1 KGHDR, CDR2 SFDVKD. V lost 7 bases to trimming and J lost 7 bases, with 19 bases between them. CDR3 length: 15 amino acids. CDR3 DNA sequence: TGTGCCACCAGCCCTCCGGGGGCGGGGGTGAATGAGCAGTTCTTC. Translation: CATSPPGAGVNEQFF.

This clonotype was found a few times. The chain carries TRBV6-6 and TRBJ2-3; D is unresolved. Germline CDR1 is MNHNY and CDR2 is SVGAGI (reference sequence). Between the trimmed V and J ends, which lost 5 bases and 1 base, there was a span of 10 bases. This CDR3 has 14 residues. For the CDR3, the DNA is TGTGCCAGCAGTAAACGACCGGGCACAGATACGCAGTATTTT. Its protein product is CASSKRPGTDTQYF.

The genes are TRBV7-9 and TRBJ2-7; TRBD2 aligns across 12 bases. This CDR3 is 15 amino acids long. With V trimmed by 7 bases and J by 5 bases, 9 bases remained unmatched. Germline CDR1 reads SEHNR; CDR2 reads FQNEAQ (reference sequence). CDR3 amino acids: CASNLAGGPNHEQYF. Written as DNA, the CDR3 is TGTGCCAGCAATCTAGCGGGAGGGCCAAACCACGAGCAGTACTTC.

This clonotype appeared a few times. V and J are TRBV4-2 and TRBJ1-2; D might be TRBD1 (6 bases). This CDR3 contains 14 residues. Trimming pared 4 bases from V and 2 bases from J, leaving 11 bases between. Per germline, CDR1 LGHNA and CDR2 YNFKEQ. As DNA, the CDR3 is TGTGCCAGCAGCCCCACCACAGGGAACTATGGCTACACCTTC. Encoded protein: CASSPTTGNYGYTF.

This clonotype occurred a few times. The V gene is TRBV7-9, the J gene TRBJ1-1; 8 nucleotides align to TRBD1. There are 14 residues in the CDR3. J lost 4 bases, V lost 5 bases, and 6 bases had no gene match. Germline V gene data show CDR1 as SEHNR and CDR2 as FQNEAQ (reference sequence). The CDR3 region has the DNA TGTGCCAGCAGCCCGACAGGGGATGGCACTGAAGCTTTCTTT. Protein sequence: CASSPTGDGTEAFF.

The chain combines TRBV5-1 with TRBJ1-4; 8 nucleotides agree with TRBD1. V trimming: 4 bases; J trimming: 3 bases; junction bases outside the gene matches: 11. The CDR3 covers 17 residues. Germline CDR1 and CDR2: SGHRS and YFSETQ. CDR3 nucleotides: TGCGCCAGCAGCCCGCAAGGACAGGGTTTTGCTAATGAAAAACTGTTTTTT. Its protein product is CASSPQGQGFANEKLFF.

The gene calls are TRBV15 and TRBJ2-5, with a possible D match to TRBD1 (5 bases). CDR1 and CDR2 from the germline V gene are LNHNV and YYDKDF (reference sequence). Trimming pared 1 base from V and 3 bases from J, leaving 6 bases between. The CDR3 consists of 13 residues. The DNA of the CDR3 is TGTGCCACCAGCAGAGGCAGGGAAGAGACCCAGTACTTC. It yields the protein CATSRGREETQYF.

This chain links TRBV27 with TRBJ1-4, with 7 bases identical to TRBD1. With V trimmed by 5 bases and J by 8 bases, 14 bases remained unmatched. This CDR3 is built from 16 residues. Germline V gives CDR1 MNHEY, CDR2 SMNVEV (reference sequence). CDR3: CASSLWTGSIAEKLFF. The CDR3 DNA is TGTGCCAGCAGTCTCTGGACAGGTTCGATCGCAGAAAAACTGTTTTTT.

This clonotype was detected only a few times. This sequence joins TRBV18 and TRBJ2-7; tentative D call: TRBD2 (5 bases). Germline V gene sequence: CDR1 KGHSH, CDR2 LQKENI. The CDR3 is 16 residues long. Between the trimmed V and J ends, which lost 1 base and 0 bases, there was a span of 13 bases. CDR3 region: CASSPQRRVHSYEQYF. CDR3 sequence (DNA): TGTGCCAGCTCACCACAAAGGCGGGTCCACTCCTACGAGCAGTACTTC.

J is TRBJ2-3 and V is TRBV3-1; 8 bases align to TRBD2. With V trimmed by 0 bases and J by 2 bases, 4 bases remained unmatched. CDR1 LGHDT and CDR2 YNNKEL come from the germline V gene (reference sequence). This CDR3 has 16 amino acids. CDR3 DNA sequence: TGTGCCAGCAGCCAAGAGCGGGGGGCCCACACAGATACGCAGTATTTT. Protein sequence: CASSQERGAHTDTQYF.

This clonotype has at least ten counts. The chain carries TRBV6-5 and TRBJ2-4; D gene ambiguous. CDR3 length equals 16 residues. V lost 2 bases, J lost 0 bases, and 11 bases lay in between. CDR1 and CDR2 from the germline V gene are MNHEY and SVGAGI. The CDR3 DNA is TGTGCCAGCAGTTACAAAATAGGGAAAGCCAAAAACATTCAGTACTTC. It specifies CASSYKIGKAKNIQYF.

The rearrangement uses TRBV19 and TRBJ2-7; a possible D gene is TRBD2 (5 bases). Germline CDR1 LNHDA, CDR2 SQIVND (reference sequence). The CDR3 totals 17 residues. V was pared by 5 bases and J by 0 bases, with 20 bases between. CDR3 amino acids: CASSRDLRAGGSYEQYF. CDR3 DNA: TGTGCCAGTAGTCGAGATTTGAGGGCAGGAGGCTCCTACGAGCAGTACTTC.

The rearrangement links TRBV4-1 to TRBJ1-4; a weak D match, TRBD1 (5 bases). The V end lost 3 bases, the J end lost 7 bases, and 18 bases lay between the germline ends. The CDR3 sequence is 16 residues long. Germline-derived CDR1 and CDR2 are MGHRA and YSYEKL. Here the CDR3 reads CASSHFPGPTGEKLFF. The CDR3 nucleotides read TGCGCCAGCAGCCACTTTCCGGGACCCACGGGTGAAAAACTGTTTTTT.

This clonotype was seen a handful of times. The chain recombines TRBV12-3 or TRBV12-4 with TRBJ1-2; 10 bases are shared with TRBD1. The CDR3 length is 13 residues. Unmatched junction bases numbered 6, after V lost 6 bases and J lost 8 bases. Written as DNA, the CDR3 is TGTGCCAGCAGGGGACAGGGGTCCCAAGGCTACACCTTC. As protein: CASRGQGSQGYTF.

The J gene is TRBJ2-7, the V gene TRBV7-2; D is unclear. Germline V lookup: CDR1 SGHTA, CDR2 FQGNSA. This CDR3 contains 13 residues. Trimming shortened V by 5 bases and J by 3 bases, and 11 bases separated the two germline ends. The CDR3 region has the DNA TGTGCCAGCAGCATATCTACTAACTACGAGCAGTACTTC. Protein product: CASSISTNYEQYF.

This clonotype was counted many times. This rearrangement joins TRBV12-3 or TRBV12-4 to TRBJ2-7; 11 bases agree with TRBD1. The J segment lost 3 bases and the V segment lost 1 base, leaving 2 bases of the junction unmatched. This CDR3 contains 15 residues. CDR3 amino acids: CASSLGGTGGYEQYF. DNA for the CDR3: TGTGCCAGCAGTTTAGGGGGGACAGGGGGCTACGAGCAGTACTTC.

This clonotype was seen a few times. Here the CDR3 DNA reads TGTGCCAGCAGTCAGGACAGGGGGCTGGGGTACATTCAGTACTTC. Translated: CASSQDRGLGYIQYF. The rearrangement uses TRBV12-3 or TRBV12-4 and TRBJ2-4; the match to TRBD1 covers 11 bases. V gave up 5 bases and J gave up 8 bases; unmatched junction bases: 8. This CDR3 has 15 amino acids.

The V gene is TRBV5-1, the J gene TRBJ2-3; 7 nucleotides line up with TRBD1. Looked up from germline, CDR1 is SGHRS and CDR2 is YFSETQ. There are 15 residues in the CDR3. The J segment lost 1 base and the V segment lost 0 bases, leaving 2 bases of the junction unmatched. The CDR3 is CASSLGDSRTDTQYF. CDR3 sequence (DNA): TGCGCCAGCAGCTTGGGGGACAGCCGCACAGATACGCAGTATTTT.

This clonotype was observed a handful of times. This chain uses TRBV7-2 with TRBJ2-1; D is perhaps TRBD2 (5 bases). Trimming took off 1 base at V and 15 bases at J, with 16 bases between the two ends. Germline values: CDR1 SGHTA, CDR2 FQGNSA. The CDR3 consists of 13 residues. The CDR3 is CASSLEPAGVPFF. The CDR3 nucleotides are TGTGCCAGCAGCTTAGAACCCGCCGGGGTCCCGTTCTTC.

The table lists this clonotype with a few counts. The genes are TRBV3-1 and TRBJ1-2, with TRBD1 identical over 9 bases. Germline V gives CDR1 LGHDT, CDR2 YNNKEL (reference sequence). The CDR3 has 19 amino acids. V gave up 2 bases and J gave up 5 bases; unmatched junction bases: 18. CDR3 amino acids: CASSQRTPGQGRPHYGYTF. The DNA for the CDR3 is TGTGCCAGCAGCCAACGGACACCGGGACAGGGCCGCCCTCATTATGGCTACACCTTC.

At least ten counts were recorded for this clonotype. V and J are TRBV20-1 and TRBJ2-3, with 8 bases fitting TRBD2. CDR3 length equals 12 residues. The germline gives CDR1 DFQATT, CDR2 SNEGSKA (reference sequence). V lost 2 bases to trimming and J lost 5 bases; unmatched junction nucleotides: 0. CDR3 loop: CSARLAGDTQYF. The DNA for the CDR3 is TGCAGTGCTAGACTAGCGGGAGATACGCAGTATTTT.

V usage is TRBV10-2 and J usage is TRBJ1-4; tentative D call: TRBD1 (5 bases). The CDR3 sequence is 13 residues long. The V end lost 4 bases, the J end lost 9 bases, and 12 bases lay between the germline ends. The V gene's germline CDR1 is WSHSY and CDR2 SAAADI. CDR3 bases: TGCGCCAGCAGTGGAGCAGGGCGGAAAAAACTGTTTTTT. It codes for CASSGAGRKKLFF.

This clonotype was observed many times. The chain employs TRBV7-6 and TRBJ2-7; 10 bases fit TRBD1. Trimming removed 5 bases from V and 5 bases from J; junction bases left unmatched: 9. The CDR3 is 15 amino acids. Looked up from germline, CDR1 is SGHVS and CDR2 is FNYEAQ. CDR3 sequence reads: CASSPEGQGYNEQYF. The DNA for the CDR3 is TGTGCCAGCAGCCCCGAGGGACAGGGGTATAACGAGCAGTACTTC.

V is TRBV11-2 and J is TRBJ1-2, with TRBD1 matching over 7 bases. Germline V gene data show CDR1 as SGHAT and CDR2 as FQNNGV. This CDR3 contains 15 residues. Trimming removed 4 bases from V and 4 bases from J; junction bases left unmatched: 9. CDR3 bases: TGTGCCAGCAGCTACCAGGGGGGGCCTGTCTATGGCTACACCTTC. Its protein is CASSYQGGPVYGYTF.

The CDR3 coding sequence is TGCAGTGCTAGAGACGAAGGCGTAGGCACAGATACGCAGTATTTT. This codes for CSARDEGVGTDTQYF. The chain links TRBV20-1 to TRBJ2-3, with D uncertain. This CDR3 spans 15 amino acids. Trimming shortened V by 0 bases and J by 1 base, and 11 bases separated the two germline ends. Germline assignment: CDR1 DFQATT and CDR2 SNEGSKA (reference sequence).

The chain uses TRBV7-2 and TRBJ1-4; TRBD1 agrees at 12 bases. After removal of 5 bases from V and 4 bases from J, the junction contained 2 bases not matched to a gene. In germline, CDR1 is SGHTA, CDR2 FQGNSA. The CDR3 spans 15 residues. The CDR3 DNA reads as TGTGCCAGCAGCGGGACAGGGGGCGGTAATGAAAAACTGTTTTTT. It yields the protein CASSGTGGGNEKLFF.